This T cell receptor beta chain was captured by sequencing in a study of T cell responses to AZD1222 COVID-19 vaccine. V lost 1 base to trimming and J lost 6 bases, with 18 bases between them. The CDR3 runs to 17 residues. Germline CDR1 and CDR2: SGHVS and FQNEAQ. Libraries were prepared by immunoSEQ multiplex PCR; TCRdb keeps only in-frame clonotypes and omits some of them. The sample shows about 96,000 clones, almost 90% of them seen only once. Study conclusions and caveats: Targets within unmutated variant regions were reportedly found for nearly half of spike-specific TCRs. At baseline, seropositivity was found in only a handful of AZD1222 recipients.

Notes on this clone: Its antigen is unknown.

The sequenced sample was peripheral blood, obtained on day 0 of AZD1222 vaccination. The clonotype was recovered from an adult in good health. The genes are TRBV7-8 and TRBJ1-4; D gene ambiguous. The CDR3 spells CASSLVIGRRGDEKLFF. Written as DNA, the CDR3 is TGTGCCAGCAGCTTAGTGATCGGCCGCCGAGGCGATGAAAAACTGTTTTTT.